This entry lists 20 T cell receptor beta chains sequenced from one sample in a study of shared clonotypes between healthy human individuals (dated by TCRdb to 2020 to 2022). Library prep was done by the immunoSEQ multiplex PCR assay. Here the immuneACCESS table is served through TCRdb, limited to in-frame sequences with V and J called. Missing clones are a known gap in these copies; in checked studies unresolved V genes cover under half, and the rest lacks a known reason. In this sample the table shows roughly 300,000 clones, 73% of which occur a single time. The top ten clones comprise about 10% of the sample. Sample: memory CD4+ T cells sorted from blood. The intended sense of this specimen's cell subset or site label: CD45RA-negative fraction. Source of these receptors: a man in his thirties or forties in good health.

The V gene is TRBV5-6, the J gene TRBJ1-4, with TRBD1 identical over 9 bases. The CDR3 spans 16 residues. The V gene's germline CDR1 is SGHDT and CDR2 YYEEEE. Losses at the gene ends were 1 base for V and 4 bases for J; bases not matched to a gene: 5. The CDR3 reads CASSLKQGADNEKLFF. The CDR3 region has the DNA TGTGCCAGCAGCTTGAAACAGGGGGCAGATAATGAAAAACTGTTTTTT.

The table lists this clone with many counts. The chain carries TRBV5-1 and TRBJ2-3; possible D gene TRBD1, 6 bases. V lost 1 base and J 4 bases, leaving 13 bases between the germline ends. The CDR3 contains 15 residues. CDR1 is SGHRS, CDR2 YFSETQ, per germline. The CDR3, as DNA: TGCGCCAGCAGCTTGAACAGGGCGGGTTCAGATACGCAGTATTTT. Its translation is CASSLNRAGSDTQYF.

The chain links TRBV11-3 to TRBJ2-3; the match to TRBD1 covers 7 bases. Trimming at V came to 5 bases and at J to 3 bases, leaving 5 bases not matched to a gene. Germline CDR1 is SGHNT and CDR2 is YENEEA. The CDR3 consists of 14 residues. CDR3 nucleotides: TGTGCCAGCAGCCCAACAGGGGAAACAGATACGCAGTATTTT. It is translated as CASSPTGETDTQYF.

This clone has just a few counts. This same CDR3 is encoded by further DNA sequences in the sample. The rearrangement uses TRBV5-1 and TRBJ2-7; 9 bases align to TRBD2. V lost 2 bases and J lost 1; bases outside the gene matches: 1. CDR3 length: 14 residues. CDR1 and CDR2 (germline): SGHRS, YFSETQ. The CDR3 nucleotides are TGCGCCAGCAGCTTTAGCGGGAGTTCCTACGAGCAGTACTTC. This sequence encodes CASSFSGSSYEQYF.

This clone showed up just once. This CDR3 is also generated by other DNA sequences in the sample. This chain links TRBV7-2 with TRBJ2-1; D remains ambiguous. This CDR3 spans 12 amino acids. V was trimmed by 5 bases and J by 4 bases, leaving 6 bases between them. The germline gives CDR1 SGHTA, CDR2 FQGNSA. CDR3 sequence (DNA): TGTGCCAGCAGCCTAGATTACAATGAGCAGTTCTTC. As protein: CASSLDYNEQFF.

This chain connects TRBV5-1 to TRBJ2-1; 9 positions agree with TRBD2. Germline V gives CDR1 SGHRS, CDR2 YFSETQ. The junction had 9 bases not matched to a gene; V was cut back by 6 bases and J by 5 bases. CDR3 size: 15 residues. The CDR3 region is CASKKTSGANNEQFF. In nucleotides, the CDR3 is TGCGCCAGCAAGAAGACTAGCGGTGCAAACAATGAGCAGTTCTTC.

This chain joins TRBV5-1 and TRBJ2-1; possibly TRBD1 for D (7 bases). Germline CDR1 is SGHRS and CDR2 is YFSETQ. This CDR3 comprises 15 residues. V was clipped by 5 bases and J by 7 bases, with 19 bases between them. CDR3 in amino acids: CASSRGTVLVNEQFF. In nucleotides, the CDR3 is TGCGCCAGCAGTCGGGGGACAGTGCTCGTGAATGAGCAGTTCTTC. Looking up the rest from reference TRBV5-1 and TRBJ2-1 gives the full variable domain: KAGVTQTPRYLIKTRGQQVTLSCSPISGHRSVSWYQQTPGQGLQFLFEYFSETQRNKGNFPGRFSGRQFSNSRSEMNVSTLELGDSALYLCASSRGTVLVNEQFFGPGTRLTVL.

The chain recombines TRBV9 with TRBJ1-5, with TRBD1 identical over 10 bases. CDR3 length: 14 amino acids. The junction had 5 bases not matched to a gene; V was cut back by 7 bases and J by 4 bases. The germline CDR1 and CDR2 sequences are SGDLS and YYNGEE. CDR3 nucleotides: TGTGCCAGCGCTCTGGGACAGGGGAATCAGCCCCAGCATTTT. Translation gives CASALGQGNQPQHF.

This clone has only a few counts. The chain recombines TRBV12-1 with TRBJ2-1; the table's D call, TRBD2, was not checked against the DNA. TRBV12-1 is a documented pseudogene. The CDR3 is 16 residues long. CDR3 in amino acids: CASIITRASGTNEQFF. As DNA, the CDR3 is TGTGCCAGCATCATTACCCGGGCTAGCGGCACCAATGAGCAGTTCTTC.

CDR3 protein: CASSSAPRSMNRGNQPQHF. The CDR3 coding sequence is TGTGCCAGCAGCTCCGCGCCGCGATCAATGAACAGGGGGAATCAGCCCCAGCATTTT. This chain uses TRBV7-9 with TRBJ1-5; TRBD1 agrees at 8 bases. The CDR3 sequence is 19 residues long. Germline CDR1 reads SEHNR; CDR2 reads FQNEAQ (reference sequence). V lost 4 bases, J lost 4 bases, and 18 bases stayed unmatched.

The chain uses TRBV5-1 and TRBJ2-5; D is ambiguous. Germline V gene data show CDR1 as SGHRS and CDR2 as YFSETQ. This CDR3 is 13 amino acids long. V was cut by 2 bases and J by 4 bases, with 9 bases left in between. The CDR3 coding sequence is TGCGCCAGCAGCTTCCAGCGTGGAGAGACCCAGTACTTC. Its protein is CASSFQRGETQYF.

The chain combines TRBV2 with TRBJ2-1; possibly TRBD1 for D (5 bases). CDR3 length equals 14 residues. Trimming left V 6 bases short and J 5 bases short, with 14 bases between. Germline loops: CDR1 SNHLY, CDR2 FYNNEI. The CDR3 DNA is TGTGCCAGCAGCCGGTCAATGACAGACAATGAGCAGTTCTTC. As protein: CASSRSMTDNEQFF.

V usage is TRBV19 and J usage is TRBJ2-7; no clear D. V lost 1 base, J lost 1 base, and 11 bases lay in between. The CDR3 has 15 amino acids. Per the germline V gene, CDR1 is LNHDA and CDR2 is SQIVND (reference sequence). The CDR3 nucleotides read TGTGCCAGTAGTATAGGCGTACTGATGTCCTACGAGCAGTACTTC. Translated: CASSIGVLMSYEQYF.

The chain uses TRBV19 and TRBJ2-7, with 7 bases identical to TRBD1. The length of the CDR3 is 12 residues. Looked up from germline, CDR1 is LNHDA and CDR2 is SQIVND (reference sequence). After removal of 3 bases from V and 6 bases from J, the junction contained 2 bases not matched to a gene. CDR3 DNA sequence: TGTGCCAGTAGTATCAACAGGGGCGAGCAGTACTTC. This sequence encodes CASSINRGEQYF.

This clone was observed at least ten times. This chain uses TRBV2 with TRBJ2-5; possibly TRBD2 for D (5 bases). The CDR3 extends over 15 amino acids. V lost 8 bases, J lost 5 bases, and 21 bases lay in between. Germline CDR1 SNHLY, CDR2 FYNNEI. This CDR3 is CASGPQTSVLETQYF. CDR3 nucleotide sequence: TGTGCCAGCGGCCCGCAAACTAGTGTCCTGGAGACCCAGTACTTC.

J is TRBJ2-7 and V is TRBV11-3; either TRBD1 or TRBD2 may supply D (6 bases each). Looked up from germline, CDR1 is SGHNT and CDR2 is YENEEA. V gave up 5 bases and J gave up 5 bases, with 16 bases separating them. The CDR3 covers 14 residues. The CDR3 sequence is CASSIRRGRHEQYF. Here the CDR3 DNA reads TGTGCCAGCAGCATACGCCGGGGGCGGCACGAGCAGTACTTC.

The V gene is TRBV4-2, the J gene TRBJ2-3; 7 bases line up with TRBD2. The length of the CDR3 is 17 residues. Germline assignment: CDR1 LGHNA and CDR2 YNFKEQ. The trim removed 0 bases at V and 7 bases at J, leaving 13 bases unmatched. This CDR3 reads CASSQDFLRESPNTQYF. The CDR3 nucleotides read TGTGCCAGCAGCCAAGATTTCTTGCGGGAGAGCCCTAATACGCAGTATTTT.

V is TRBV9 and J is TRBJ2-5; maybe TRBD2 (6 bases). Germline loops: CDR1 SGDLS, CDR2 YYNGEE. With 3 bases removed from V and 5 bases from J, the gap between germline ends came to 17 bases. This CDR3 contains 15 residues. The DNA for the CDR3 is TGTGCCAGCAGCGCGGGGGAGGACCTCCGCGAGACCCAGTACTTC. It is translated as CASSAGEDLRETQYF.

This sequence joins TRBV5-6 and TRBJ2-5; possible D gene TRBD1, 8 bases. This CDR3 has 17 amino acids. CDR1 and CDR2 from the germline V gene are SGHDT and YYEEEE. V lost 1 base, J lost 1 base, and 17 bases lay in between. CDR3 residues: CASSLLGQGLLQETQYF. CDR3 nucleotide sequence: TGTGCCAGCAGCTTGCTCGGACAGGGACTACTCCAAGAGACCCAGTACTTC.

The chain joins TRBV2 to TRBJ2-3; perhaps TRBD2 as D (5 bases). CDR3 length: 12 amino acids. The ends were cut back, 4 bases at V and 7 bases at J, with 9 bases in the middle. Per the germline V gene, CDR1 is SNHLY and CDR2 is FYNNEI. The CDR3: CASSVIGNTQYF. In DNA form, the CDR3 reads TGTGCCAGCAGTGTTATCGGGAATACGCAGTATTTT.